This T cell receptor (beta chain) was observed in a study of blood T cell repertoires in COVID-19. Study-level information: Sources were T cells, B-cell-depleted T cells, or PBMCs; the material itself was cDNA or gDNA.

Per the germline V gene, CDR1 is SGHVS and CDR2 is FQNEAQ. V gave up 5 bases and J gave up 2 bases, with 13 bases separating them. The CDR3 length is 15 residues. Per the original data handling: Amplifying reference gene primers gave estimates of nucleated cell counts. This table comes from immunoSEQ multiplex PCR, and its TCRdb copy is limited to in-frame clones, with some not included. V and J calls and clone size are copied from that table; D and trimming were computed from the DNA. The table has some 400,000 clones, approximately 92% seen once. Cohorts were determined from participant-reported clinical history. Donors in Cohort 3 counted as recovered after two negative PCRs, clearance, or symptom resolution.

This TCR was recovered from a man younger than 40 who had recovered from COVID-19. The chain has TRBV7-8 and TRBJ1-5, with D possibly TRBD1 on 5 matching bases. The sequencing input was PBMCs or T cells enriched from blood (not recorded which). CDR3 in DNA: TGTGCCAGCAGCCCCGGGAGGGGTGGCAATCAGCCCCAGCATTTT. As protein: CASSPGRGGNQPQHF.